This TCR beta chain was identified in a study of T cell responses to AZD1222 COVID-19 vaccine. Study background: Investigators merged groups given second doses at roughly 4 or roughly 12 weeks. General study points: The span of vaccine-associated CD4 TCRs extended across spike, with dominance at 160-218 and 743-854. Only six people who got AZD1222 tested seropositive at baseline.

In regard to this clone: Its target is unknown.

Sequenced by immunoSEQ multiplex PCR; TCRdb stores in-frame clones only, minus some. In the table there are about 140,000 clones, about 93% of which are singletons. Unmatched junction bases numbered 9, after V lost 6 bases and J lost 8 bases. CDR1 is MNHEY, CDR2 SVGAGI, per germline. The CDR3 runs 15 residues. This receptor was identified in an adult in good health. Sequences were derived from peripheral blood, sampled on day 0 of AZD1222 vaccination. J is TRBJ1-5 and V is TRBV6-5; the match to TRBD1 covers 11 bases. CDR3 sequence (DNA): TGTGCCAGCAGCAGTACCGGGACAGGGGGTAAGCCCCAGCATTTT. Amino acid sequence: CASSSTGTGGKPQHF.